Sequencing of this T cell receptor (beta chain) was carried out in a study of blood T cell repertoires in COVID-19. Across the study: Samples of COVID-19 (acute and convalescent) were obtained from the United States, Italy and Spain. T cells, B-cell-depleted T cells, or PBMCs provided the cDNA or gDNA that served as material.

The protocol was immunoSEQ multiplex PCR, while the TCRdb copy is restricted to in-frame clones and leaves out a portion. Of tens of thousands of clones listed, more than 85% were seen once; the top ten hold approximately 14%. The germline CDR1 and CDR2 sequences are MDHEN and SYDVKM. The CDR3 is 11 residues long. Trimming pared 8 bases from V and 13 bases from J, leaving 16 bases between. The TCR sequence derives from a human donor with active COVID-19. The donor label of this sample is uncertain. Sample: peripheral blood. The chain uses TRBV28 and TRBJ2-3, with D tentatively TRBD1 (6 bases). The CDR3 sequence: CASGNRAVEYF. The CDR3 DNA reads as TGTGCCAGCGGGAACAGGGCTGTCGAGTATTTT.